This T cell receptor (beta chain) was sequenced for a study of T cell repertoires in cytomegalovirus infection. Study-level background: An indication of both CMV infection and matching HLA type came from public TCR beta signatures. Study-level points and caveats: CMV carriers having the relevant HLA were flagged by cumulative public TCR beta family frequency. In two of eight donors, the top clonotype was HLA-C-restricted CMV-specific.

V was pared by 6 bases and J by 0 bases, with 17 bases between. Germline-derived CDR1 and CDR2 are SGHNT and YYREEE (reference sequence). The CDR3 is made up of 16 amino acids. One entry per CDR3 protein results from TCRdb running MiXCR on the reads. The sample records 490,000 or so distinct CDR3 sequences, approximately 10% being singletons. There are many counts of this clonotype. Antigen: not known. Sequencing used PBMCs. The rearrangement links TRBV5-4 to TRBJ2-3, with D possibly being TRBD2 (7 bases). The TCR sequence derives from a human donor in good health (CMV status not recorded). Some clones in this sample may be carry-over from other donors' samples. The CDR3 nucleotides are TGTGCCAGCACCATGATGGGGGGGCCAAGCACAGATACGCAGTATTTT. It translates to CASTMMGGPSTDTQYF.